Each of the 10 T cell receptor beta chains below was sequenced from the same sample in a study of blood T cell repertoires in COVID-19 (dated by TCRdb to the early 2020s). Libraries were prepared through the immunoSEQ multiplex PCR assay. Not all clones reach the TCRdb copy of this immuneACCESS table, which keeps in-frame sequences only. Checked studies attribute under half of the gap to unresolved V genes and leave the rest unexplained. The sample includes under 50,000 clones, with nearly 70% observed a single time. 5.5% to 6.5% of the sample belongs to the ten largest clones. Sample: peripheral blood. The receptors come from a man of 80 years or more with acute or convalescent COVID-19.

The V call is TRBV6-5, the J call TRBJ2-7, with D hard to call. Germline CDR1 and CDR2: MNHEY and SVGAGI. V dropped 0 bases and J dropped 1 base, with 7 bases sitting between them. The CDR3 covers 14 residues. The CDR3 is CASSYSRSSYEQYF. In DNA, the CDR3 is TGTGCCAGCAGTTACTCGAGGAGTTCCTACGAGCAGTACTTC.

The count of this clone is one. The chain has TRBV27 and TRBJ1-1; tentatively, D is TRBD1 (6 bases). Germline CDR1 and CDR2: MNHEY and SMNVEV (reference sequence). V gave up 5 bases and J gave up 0 bases, with 13 bases separating them. The CDR3 consists of 15 residues. Here the CDR3 reads CASSDLQGLNTEAFF. The DNA for the CDR3 is TGTGCCAGCAGTGATTTACAGGGATTGAACACTGAAGCTTTCTTT.

The chain recombines TRBV10-1 with TRBJ2-3; 7 bases are a match to TRBD2. The CDR3 is 13 residues long. The J segment lost 1 base and the V segment lost 10 bases, leaving 5 bases of the junction unmatched. Germline-derived CDR1 and CDR2 are WNHNN and SYGVQD (reference sequence). The CDR3 spells CANRTRGTDTQYF. The CDR3 region has the DNA TGCGCCAACAGGACTAGGGGCACAGATACGCAGTATTTT.

V usage is TRBV30 and J usage is TRBJ1-6, with TRBD1 as a possible D gene (6 bases). Trimming cost V 7 bases and J 8 bases, with 12 bases left between them. This CDR3 region has 12 residues. Germline assignment: CDR1 GTSNPN and CDR2 SVGIG (reference sequence). The CDR3 loop is CASGQDYSPLHF. CDR3 bases: TGTGCCTCGGGACAAGACTATTCACCCCTCCACTTT.

The rearrangement joins TRBV15 to TRBJ1-4; 7 bases fit TRBD1. Germline CDR1 LNHNV, CDR2 YYDKDF (reference sequence). Trimming cost V 1 base and J 0 bases; bases outside gene matches: 5. The CDR3 has 17 amino acids. The chain's CDR3 is CATSRGGTVATNEKLFF. The CDR3 DNA reads TGTGCCACCAGCAGAGGAGGGACAGTAGCAACTAATGAAAAACTGTTTTTT. Full variable domain (missing parts from reference TRBV15 and TRBJ1-4): DAMVIQNPRYQVTQFGKPVTLSCSQTLNHNVMYWYQQKSSQAPKLLFHYYDKDFNNEADTPDNFQSRRPNTSFCFLDIRSPGLGDTAMYLCATSRGGTVATNEKLFFGSGTQLSVL.

The chain carries TRBV6-5 and TRBJ1-4; D ambiguous. Trimming cost V 6 bases and J 8 bases, with 19 bases left between them. CDR3 size: 15 residues. Per germline, CDR1 MNHEY and CDR2 SVGAGI. The CDR3 DNA follows: TGTGCCAGCAGCGAGAACCGGGAAGTGGCGGAAAAACTGTTTTTT. It yields the protein CASSENREVAEKLFF.

V is TRBV28 and J is TRBJ2-7; 12 positions match TRBD2. CDR3 size: 15 residues. The germline V gene has CDR1 MDHEN and CDR2 SYDVKM. V gave up 5 bases and J gave up 4 bases; unmatched junction bases: 6. The CDR3 region has the DNA TGTGCCAGCAGTCCCCCGGGACTAGCGGGTTACGAGCAGTACTTC. Translation gives CASSPPGLAGYEQYF.

This chain connects TRBV6-5 to TRBJ2-7, with 9 bases aligning to TRBD1. Germline-derived CDR1 and CDR2 are MNHEY and SVGAGI. V shed 7 bases and J 4 bases; nucleotides not matched to a gene: 8. The CDR3 has 14 residues. The CDR3 nucleotides are TGTGCCAGCAAACAGGGGGCCTATTCTTACGAGCAGTACTTC. Protein product: CASKQGAYSYEQYF.

This chain joins TRBV27 and TRBJ1-5; TRBD1 matches at 7 bases. Germline V gene sequence: CDR1 MNHEY, CDR2 SMNVEV (reference sequence). This CDR3 spans 15 amino acids. J lost 0 bases, V lost 5 bases, and 4 bases had no gene match. The CDR3 loop reads CASSLGTDSNQPQHF. CDR3 in DNA: TGTGCCAGCAGTCTAGGGACAGATAGCAATCAGCCCCAGCATTTT.

This clone showed up just once. This chain uses TRBV19 with TRBJ2-2; TRBD2 matches 10 bases. CDR1 LNHDA and CDR2 SQIVND come from the germline V gene (reference sequence). Trimming cost V 5 bases and J 3 bases; bases outside gene matches: 12. CDR3 length: 18 residues. The CDR3 sequence: CASSSSGGSSWDTGELFF. The CDR3 nucleotides are TGTGCCAGTAGTTCTAGCGGGGGTAGCTCTTGGGACACCGGGGAGCTGTTTTTT. Looking up the rest from reference TRBV19 and TRBJ2-2 gives the full variable domain: DGGITQSPKYLFRKEGQNVTLSCEQNLNHDAMYWYRQDPGQGLRLIYYSQIVNDFQKGDIAEGYSVSREKKESFPLTVTSAQKNPTAFYLCASSSSGGSSWDTGELFFGEGSRLTVL.